This T cell receptor beta chain was observed in a study of blood T cell repertoires in COVID-19. Study as a whole: Researchers got acute and convalescent COVID-19 samples from the United States, Italy and Spain.

In the authors' methods: Using reference gene primer amplification, nucleated cell counts were estimated. Sequenced by immunoSEQ multiplex PCR; TCRdb stores in-frame clones only, minus some. From that table come the V and J calls and clone size; the DNA was used to work out D and trimming. The top ten clones hold 1.8% of a sample with about 73,000 clones, roughly 82% of them seen once. This clone occurred many times. From germline, CDR1 is LGHNA and CDR2 YNFKEQ. Trimming stripped 0 bases from V and 14 bases from J, with 11 bases between. The CDR3 extends over 13 amino acids. The chain is built from TRBV4-2 and TRBJ1-6; D is perhaps TRBD1 (5 bases). The specimen was peripheral blood. This clonotype originated in a woman aged 60-75 years with acute or convalescent COVID-19. The CDR3 here is CASSQDRGLALHF. The CDR3 DNA is TGTGCCAGCAGCCAAGATAGGGGTTTAGCCCTCCACTTT.